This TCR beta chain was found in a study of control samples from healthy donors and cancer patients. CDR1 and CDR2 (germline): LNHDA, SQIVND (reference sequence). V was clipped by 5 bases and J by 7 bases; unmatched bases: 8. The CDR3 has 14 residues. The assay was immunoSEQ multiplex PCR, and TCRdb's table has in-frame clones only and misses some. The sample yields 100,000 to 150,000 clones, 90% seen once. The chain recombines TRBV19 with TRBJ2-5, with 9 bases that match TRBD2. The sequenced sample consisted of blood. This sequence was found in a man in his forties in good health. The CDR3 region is CASSLGGSGRTQYF. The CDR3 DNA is TGTGCCAGTAGTCTCGGTGGTAGCGGGAGGACCCAGTACTTC.